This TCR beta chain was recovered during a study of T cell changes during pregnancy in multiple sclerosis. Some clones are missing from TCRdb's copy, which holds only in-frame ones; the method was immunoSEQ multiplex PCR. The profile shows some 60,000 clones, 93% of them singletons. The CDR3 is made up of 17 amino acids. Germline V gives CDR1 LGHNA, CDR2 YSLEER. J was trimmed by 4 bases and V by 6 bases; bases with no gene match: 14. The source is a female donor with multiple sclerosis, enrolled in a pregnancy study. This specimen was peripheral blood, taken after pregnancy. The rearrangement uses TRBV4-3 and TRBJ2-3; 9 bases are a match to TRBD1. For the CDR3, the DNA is TGCGCCAGCAGTCGAGGCTCCGGGACAGGGTTTCCAGATACGCAGTATTTT. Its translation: CASSRGSGTGFPDTQYF.